Presented here are 20 T cell receptor beta chains from one specimen sequenced in a study of identical twins. A single record per CDR3 protein comes from TCRdb applying MiXCR to the 5' RACE reads. The table lists around 490,000 distinct CDR3 sequences, 13% to 15% of them singletons, with 0.44% in the top ten. This same sample was also part of a study on yellow fever vaccine responses in identical twins.

The sequenced sample consisted of CD4+ T cells sorted from blood. These receptors were taken from a woman aged 18-30 years in good health.

With regard to this clonotype: Mismatch with germline at one junction end may stem from a read error. The gene calls are TRBV20-1 and TRBJ2-7, with 12 bases identical to TRBD2. Germline CDR1 is DFQATT and CDR2 is SNEGSKA (reference sequence). The CDR3 has 15 residues. CDR3 amino acids: CSVNLLAGGPFERYF. The DNA for the CDR3 is TGCAGTGTAAATCTCCTAGCGGGAGGGCCTTTCGAGCGGTACTTC.

Ten or more counts support this clonotype. The rearrangement links TRBV3-1 to TRBJ1-1; D may be TRBD1 (5 bases). CDR1 LGHDT and CDR2 YNNKEL come from the germline V gene (reference sequence). This CDR3 spans 12 amino acids. V dropped 8 bases and J dropped 8 bases, with 15 bases sitting between them. The DNA for the CDR3 is TGTGCCAGCCAGGGAAGGGACCGCGAAGCTTTCTTT. Its protein is CASQGRDREAFF.

This clonotype was detected only a few times. J is TRBJ2-3 and V is TRBV10-2; D possibly corresponds to TRBD2 (6 bases). CDR1 and CDR2 (germline): WSHSY, SAAADI. The CDR3 extends over 15 amino acids. The V end lost 5 bases, the J end lost 1 base, and 13 bases lay between the germline ends. The CDR3 reads CASSRAGGGTDTQYF. The CDR3 bases are TGCGCCAGCAGTCGCGCCGGGGGAGGCACAGATACGCAGTATTTT.

This clonotype was detected only a few times. V usage is TRBV5-1 and J usage is TRBJ2-5, with D tentatively TRBD1 or TRBD2 (6 bases each). The CDR3 sequence is 15 residues long. Germline V gene data show CDR1 as SGHRS and CDR2 as YFSETQ. V lost 0 bases, J lost 5 bases, and 14 bases lay in between. CDR3 protein: CASSLATGRMETQYF. The CDR3 region has the DNA TGCGCCAGCAGCTTGGCCACAGGGAGGATGGAGACCCAGTACTTC.

V usage is TRBV5-6 and J usage is TRBJ2-5, with D tentatively TRBD1 or TRBD2 (6 bases each). V dropped 6 bases and J dropped 1 base, with 13 bases sitting between them. From germline, CDR1 is SGHDT and CDR2 YYEEEE. The CDR3 extends over 14 amino acids. The CDR3 reads CASNPGGFQETQYF. The CDR3 DNA reads as TGTGCCAGCAACCCCGGGGGCTTCCAAGAGACCCAGTACTTC.

This clonotype was detected a few times. The genes are TRBV3-1 and TRBJ2-1; D is unclear. This CDR3 has 15 residues. With 0 bases removed from V and 9 bases from J, the gap between germline ends came to 15 bases. Germline loops: CDR1 LGHDT, CDR2 YNNKEL (reference sequence). The DNA for the CDR3 is TGTGCCAGCAGCCAAGATCGTCCCGTTCCCGGTGAGCAGTTCTTC. This translates into CASSQDRPVPGEQFF.

This chain joins TRBV6-2 or TRBV6-3 and TRBJ1-2; 8 bases fit TRBD1. CDR3 length: 12 residues. Losses at the gene ends were 6 bases for V and 9 bases for J; bases not matched to a gene: 6. Looked up from germline, CDR1 is MNHEY and CDR2 is SVGEGT. CDR3: CASRRTGNRYTF. CDR3 nucleotide sequence: TGTGCCAGCAGGCGGACAGGGAATCGCTACACCTTC.

This clonotype turned up a few times. The rearrangement joins TRBV2 to TRBJ2-4, with D possibly TRBD2 on 6 matching bases. The CDR3 covers 14 residues. The V gene lost 3 bases and the J gene lost 6 bases, with 12 bases spanning the gap. From germline, CDR1 is SNHLY and CDR2 FYNNEI. In DNA form, the CDR3 reads TGTGCCAGCAGTGAGGTGGGACTCCTAAACATTCAGTACTTC. It codes for CASSEVGLLNIQYF.

The chain carries TRBV5-1 and TRBJ1-2; D is unresolved. V was clipped by 4 bases and J by 6 bases, with 28 bases between them. CDR3 length: 18 residues. Germline-derived CDR1 and CDR2 are SGHRS and YFSETQ. The CDR3 loop is CASSREGGPPAPSNGYTF. The CDR3, as DNA: TGCGCCAGCAGCCGGGAGGGTGGACCGCCTGCGCCTTCAAATGGCTACACCTTC.

This clonotype came up a few times. The chain joins TRBV3-1 to TRBJ2-7; 9 bases line up with TRBD2. This CDR3 is 15 amino acids long. V dropped 8 bases and J dropped 3; count of bases not matched to a gene: 11. From germline, CDR1 is LGHDT and CDR2 YNNKEL (reference sequence). CDR3 amino acids: CASAQGLAGRYEQYF. DNA of the CDR3: TGTGCCAGCGCCCAAGGTCTAGCGGGACGCTACGAGCAGTACTTC.

This sequence joins TRBV29-1 and TRBJ2-7; 10 bases fit TRBD1. This CDR3 spans 16 amino acids. Losses at the gene ends were 8 bases for V and 2 bases for J; bases not matched to a gene: 15. CDR1 SQVTM and CDR2 ANQGSEA come from the germline V gene. The CDR3 reads CSMMGQGKSSAYEQYF. The CDR3 region has the DNA TGCAGCATGATGGGACAGGGGAAATCGTCCGCCTACGAGCAGTACTTC.

This clonotype has a handful of counts. The chain recombines TRBV28 with TRBJ2-5; 9 bases are a match to TRBD2. Germline-derived CDR1 and CDR2 are MDHEN and SYDVKM. This CDR3 contains 15 residues. With V trimmed by 5 bases and J by 3 bases, 7 bases remained unmatched. CDR3 DNA: TGTGCCAGCAGTCCCCCCATAGCGGGAGAAGAGACCCAGTACTTC. Amino acids: CASSPPIAGEETQYF.

This clonotype has only a few counts. J is TRBJ2-1 and V is TRBV10-3; D possibly corresponds to TRBD2 (5 bases). V was shortened by 6 bases and J by 5 bases, with 14 bases between the two germline ends. Germline-derived CDR1 and CDR2 are ENHRY and SYGVKD. The length of the CDR3 is 14 residues. Here the CDR3 DNA reads TGTGCCATCAGCAGCGGTGGCCCCAACAATGAGCAGTTCTTC. This gives the protein CAISSGGPNNEQFF.

The chain has TRBV16 and TRBJ1-1; a weak D match, TRBD1 (5 bases). Germline V lookup: CDR1 KGHSY, CDR2 FQNENV. V was shortened by 4 bases and J by 1 base, with 10 bases between the two germline ends. The CDR3 has 14 amino acids. CDR3 coding DNA: TGTGCCAGCAGCCTGATCGGGGGGAACACTGAAGCTTTCTTT. It yields the protein CASSLIGGNTEAFF.

This clonotype turned up a few times. This chain connects TRBV10-3 to TRBJ2-1, with 9 bases lining up with TRBD2. Germline CDR1 is ENHRY and CDR2 is SYGVKD. J lost 6 bases, V lost 3 bases, and 6 bases had no gene match. CDR3 length: 15 amino acids. As DNA, the CDR3 is TGTGCCATCAGTGAACCGGGACTAGCTTCCAATGAGCAGTTCTTC. Translated: CAISEPGLASNEQFF.

The J gene is TRBJ1-2, the V gene TRBV14, with D maybe TRBD1 (5 bases). The germline gives CDR1 SGHDN, CDR2 FVKESK. V was trimmed by 5 bases and J by 2 bases, leaving 9 bases between them. There are 13 residues in the CDR3. The CDR3 coding sequence is TGTGCCAGCAGCGGGGCGAGGAACTATGGCTACACCTTC. Its translation is CASSGARNYGYTF.

The table lists this clonotype with a few counts. This chain joins TRBV5-1 and TRBJ2-2; 9 nucleotides line up with TRBD1. There are 15 residues in the CDR3. Germline values: CDR1 SGHRS, CDR2 YFSETQ. The trim removed 4 bases at V and 7 bases at J, leaving 8 bases unmatched. The CDR3 coding sequence is TGCGCCAGCAGCGAACCGGGACAGGGAGTCGGGGAGCTGTTTTTT. This translates into CASSEPGQGVGELFF.

The DNA for the CDR3 is TGTGCCAGCAGCCCGACTATGACACACACTGAGCAGTTCTTC. As protein: CASSPTMTHTEQFF. The rearrangement links TRBV7-9 to TRBJ2-1, with D possibly being TRBD2 (5 bases). This CDR3 contains 14 residues. Germline CDR1 reads SEHNR; CDR2 reads FQNEAQ (reference sequence). Trimming stripped 5 bases from V and 9 bases from J, with 17 bases between.

On this clonotype itself: A read error may explain this, as a much larger clone is one base away. The chain uses TRBV29-1 and TRBJ2-7; 7 nucleotides align to TRBD2. Germline CDR1 and CDR2: SQVTM and ANQGSEA. The CDR3 runs to 15 residues. Trimming at V came to 4 bases and at J to 0 bases, leaving 9 bases not matched to a gene. CDR3 protein: CSVVQRASGSYEQYF. For the CDR3, the DNA is TGCAGCGTTGTCCAGCGGGCTAGCGGCTCCTACGAGCAGTACTTC.

V gene TRBV5-1 combines with J gene TRBJ2-3, with TRBD2 identical over 7 bases. This CDR3 region has 15 residues. Germline CDR1 and CDR2: SGHRS and YFSETQ. After removal of 3 bases from V and 2 bases from J, the junction contained 6 bases not matched to a gene. The CDR3 DNA sequence: TGCGCCAGCAGCTCATCGGGACTATACACAGATACGCAGTATTTT. Translating gives CASSSSGLYTDTQYF. The full variable domain, with the rest looked up from reference TRBV5-1 and TRBJ2-3, is KAGVTQTPRYLIKTRGQQVTLSCSPISGHRSVSWYQQTPGQGLQFLFEYFSETQRNKGNFPGRFSGRQFSNSRSEMNVSTLELGDSALYLCASSSSGLYTDTQYFGPGTRLTVL.